This T cell receptor (beta chain) was documented in a study of cytomegalovirus exposure and HLA in healthy donors. Findings and limits, study-wide: Among TCR sequences, most were rare, though some public TCRs appeared in many donors.

Comment on this clone: Its target is not known.

Though probably carrying unrecorded immune exposures, donors were nominally healthy at sampling. Researchers ran the PCR with 60 Vbeta and 13 Jbeta primers. Sequenced by immunoSEQ multiplex PCR; TCRdb stores in-frame clones only, minus some. The sample has 130,000 or so clones; more than 70% are singletons. V dropped 6 bases and J dropped 0 bases, with 17 bases sitting between them. The CDR3 is made up of 16 amino acids. The germline V gene has CDR1 KGHSH and CDR2 LQKENI. The rearrangement joins TRBV18 to TRBJ1-1; D uncertain. The sequencing input was PBMCs. This receptor was identified in a middle-aged man in good health and CMV-seronegative. The CDR3 protein is CASSPGIQGLNTEAFF. CDR3 nucleotide sequence: TGTGCCAGCTCCCCGGGGATACAAGGGCTGAACACTGAAGCTTTCTTT. The whole variable domain, remainder taken from reference TRBV18 and TRBJ1-1, is NAGVMQNPRHLVRRRGQEARLRCSPMKGHSHVYWYRQLPEEGLKFMVYLQKENIIDESGMPKERFSAEFPKEGPSILRIQQVVRGDSAAYFCASSPGIQGLNTEAFFGQGTRLTVV.